The table lists the clone carrying this T cell receptor beta chain with many counts. The sample belongs to a study of T cells in Graves' hyperthyroidism and ophthalmopathy. TCR beta CDR3 regions were amplified from RNA. Carried out on the TCR CDR3, a first-round RT-PCR used the HTBI primer set. TCRdb re-called the multiplex PCR reads through MiXCR, storing one row per CDR3 protein. The table shows about 500,000 distinct CDR3 sequences, with roughly 15% occurring only once. CDR1 LNHDA and CDR2 SQIVND come from the germline V gene (reference sequence). The V and J ends lost 5 bases and 5 bases respectively, with 13 bases between them. The CDR3 spans 14 residues. Duration under 3 months, a NOSPECS grade of at least 4, and a Clinical Activity Score of at least 3 characterized the ophthalmopathy patients. Patients were excluded for uncontrolled infection, other autoimmune disease, pregnancy or lactation. Using over 8.5 ml of fresh peripheral blood, PBMCs were prepared.

Material for sequencing was blood. V and J are TRBV19 and TRBJ2-1; D unclear. This TCR derives from a woman in her 30s with Graves' ophthalmopathy. This chain's CDR3 is CASSVLAANNEQFF. CDR3 bases: TGTGCCAGTAGTGTGTTGGCAGCGAACAATGAGCAGTTCTTC.